This entry describes one T cell receptor beta chain. Its antigen is still unknown. Trimming removed 6 bases from V and 2 bases from J; junction bases left unmatched: 12. Germline loops: CDR1 MNHNS, CDR2 SASEGT. CDR3 length: 17 residues. This specimen belongs to a study of T-cell reconstitution after alpha-beta-depleted transplantation in children. Findings and caveats of the study: It was surviving recipient T cells and thymic progenitors that gave some patients high TCRbeta diversity at day 60. Diversity and T-cell counts at one year after transplant derived mostly from new T cells. It was reported that alpha-beta T cells came from several hundred expanded graft clones (about two months after transplant).

During its preparation, the TCRbeta library received unique molecular identifiers. TCRdb recomputed calls from the PCR reads with MiXCR, one row per CDR3 protein. The table shows 450,000 to 550,000 distinct CDR3 sequences, with approximately 10% occurring only once. This chain connects TRBV6-1 to TRBJ1-5; 8 nucleotides match TRBD1. This clonotype was sampled from a female patient aged 2-10 years who had a stem cell transplant for aplastic anemia, so the T cells may come from the graft donor. This specimen consisted of PBMCs, mostly from graft donor cells, obtained 180 days after TCRalphabeta/CD19-depleted stem cell transplant. The chain's CDR3 is CASSRTGTGLRNQPQHF. Here the CDR3 DNA reads TGTGCCAGCAGCCGCACAGGGACAGGTCTCCGCAATCAGCCCCAGCATTTT.